This section outlines one T cell receptor (beta chain) sequence together with its context. The data originate from a study of blood T cell repertoires in COVID-19. Study-level background: Specimens from acute and convalescent COVID-19 originated in the United States, Italy and Spain. Sample material is recorded as cDNA or gDNA derived from T cells, B-cell-depleted T cells, or PBMCs.

In the original workflow: Nucleated cell number was recorded as an estimate derived from reference gene primer amplification. Clones were sequenced by immunoSEQ multiplex PCR, and TCRdb holds only the in-frame ones, with some missing. V, J and clone size reflect that table, while D and trimming were determined from the DNA. Of around 34,000 clones detected, about four fifths appear once; the ten largest clones hold over 3.5%. Germline CDR1 is SGDLS and CDR2 is YYNGEE. J was trimmed by 5 bases and V by 7 bases; bases with no gene match: 9. CDR3 length equals 14 residues. The J gene is TRBJ2-3, the V gene TRBV9; 8 bases fit TRBD2. This sequence was found in a man between 45 and 60 years old with acute or convalescent COVID-19. Sequenced: peripheral blood. CDR3 nucleotides: TGTGCCAGCGGCAGAGGACTAGCAGAAGATACGCAGTATTTT. This translates into CASGRGLAEDTQYF.